The 5 T cell receptor beta chains given below trace back to one sample, sequenced in a study of T cell responses to AZD1222 COVID-19 vaccine. The data were produced by immunoSEQ multiplex PCR, yet TCRdb's version contains in-frame clones alone and is incomplete. The sample yields about 150,000 clones, around 88% seen once. The sample here was peripheral blood, taken on day 0 of MenACWY control vaccination. The receptors come from an adult in good health.

V is TRBV6-5 and J is TRBJ2-7, with a weak D call TRBD2 (6 bases). The CDR3 is made up of 13 amino acids. V lost 5 bases, J lost 5 bases, and 13 bases lay in between. Germline values: CDR1 MNHEY, CDR2 SVGAGI. CDR3 coding DNA: TGTGCCAGCAGTCCCCCCTGGGGGGACGAGCAGTACTTC. Protein: CASSPPWGDEQYF.

The V call is TRBV15, the J call TRBJ1-5, with a tentative D call TRBD1 (6 bases). The V end lost 2 bases, the J end lost 4 bases, and 9 bases lay between the germline ends. The germline CDR1 and CDR2 sequences are LNHNV and YYDKDF (reference sequence). The length of the CDR3 is 14 residues. The DNA for the CDR3 is TGTGCCACCAGCAGAACAGGGACGAATCAGCCCCAGCATTTT. Protein sequence: CATSRTGTNQPQHF.

This chain links TRBV7-2 with TRBJ2-4; possibly TRBD2 for D (5 bases). CDR3 length: 16 residues. Trimming removed 4 bases from V and 4 bases from J, with 17 bases in between. Germline loops: CDR1 SGHTA, CDR2 FQGNSA. CDR3 loop: CASSYDTVRGKNIQYF. The CDR3 DNA reads as TGTGCCAGCAGCTACGACACCGTCCGGGGAAAAAACATTCAGTACTTC. Looking up the rest from reference TRBV7-2 and TRBJ2-4 gives the full variable domain: GAGVSQSPSNKVTEKGKDVELRCDPISGHTALYWYRQSLGQGLEFLIYFQGNSAPDKSGLPSDRFSAERTGGSVSTLTIQRTQQEDSAVYLCASSYDTVRGKNIQYFGAGTRLSVL.

The chain links TRBV10-3 to TRBJ1-4, with D perhaps TRBD1 (5 bases). V lost 4 bases to trimming and J lost 0 bases, with 15 bases between them. In germline, CDR1 is ENHRY, CDR2 SYGVKD. This CDR3 comprises 17 residues. The CDR3 sequence is CAISGGKTGATNEKLFF. For the CDR3, the DNA is TGTGCCATCAGTGGCGGGAAAACAGGCGCAACTAATGAAAAACTGTTTTTT.

The chain has TRBV27 and TRBJ1-5; 8 bases agree with TRBD1. After removal of 5 bases from V and 1 base from J, the junction contained 4 bases not matched to a gene. CDR1 and CDR2 (germline): MNHEY, SMNVEV (reference sequence). This CDR3 is 15 amino acids long. CDR3 in amino acids: CASSPDRGSNQPQHF. The CDR3 region has the DNA TGTGCCAGCAGTCCAGACAGGGGAAGCAATCAGCCCCAGCATTTT.